Each of the 14 T cell receptor beta chains below was sequenced from the same sample in a study of blood T cell repertoires in COVID-19. Assay used: immunoSEQ multiplex PCR; TCRdb lists only in-frame clones, some missing. This table holds roughly 250,000 clones, approximately 90% found once. The specimen was peripheral blood. Source of these receptors: a man aged 25-40 years with acute or convalescent COVID-19.

V is TRBV6-5 and J is TRBJ1-4; no clear D. The V end lost 6 bases, the J end lost 0 bases, and 11 bases lay between the germline ends. The CDR3 length is 15 residues. Germline V lookup: CDR1 MNHEY, CDR2 SVGAGI. CDR3 in amino acids: CASRPWESTNEKLFF. DNA of the CDR3: TGTGCCAGCAGACCCTGGGAGTCAACTAATGAAAAACTGTTTTTT.

The J gene is TRBJ2-7, the V gene TRBV7-9, with D possibly being TRBD1 (7 bases). The CDR3 is 13 amino acids. Trimming took off 2 bases at V and 6 bases at J, with 11 bases between the two ends. Germline V gene lookup returns CDR1 SEHNR and CDR2 FQNEAQ (reference sequence). CDR3 protein: CASSLSQGGEQYF. The CDR3 DNA sequence: TGTGCCAGCAGCTTATCCCAGGGGGGCGAGCAGTACTTC.

This clone showed up just a few times. The J gene is TRBJ2-1, the V gene TRBV5-5; a possible D gene is TRBD2 (6 bases). The CDR3 has 12 residues. The germline gives CDR1 SGHKS, CDR2 YYEKEE (reference sequence). Trimming removed 4 bases at V and 6 bases at J, with 8 bases between. The CDR3: CASSGGINEQFF. For the CDR3, the DNA is TGTGCCAGCAGCGGAGGGATCAATGAGCAGTTCTTC.

This clone came up a few times. Other DNA sequences in the same sample also yield this CDR3. V and J are TRBV19 and TRBJ1-1, with TRBD1 identical over 7 bases. Germline V CDR1 and CDR2: LNHDA, SQIVND (reference sequence). J was trimmed by 0 bases and V by 6 bases; bases with no gene match: 4. The CDR3 sequence is 14 residues long. The CDR3 nucleotides are TGTGCCAGTAGCCCACAGGGGTTGAACACTGAAGCTTTCTTT. It encodes CASSPQGLNTEAFF.

V and J are TRBV28 and TRBJ2-7; D is undetermined. Between the trimmed V and J ends, which lost 6 bases and 2 bases, there was a span of 8 bases. Germline V gene sequence: CDR1 MDHEN, CDR2 SYDVKM. This CDR3 has 12 residues. Here the CDR3 reads CASSLTPYEQYF. CDR3 DNA: TGTGCCAGCAGCCTAACCCCCTACGAGCAGTACTTC.

This rearrangement joins TRBV5-1 to TRBJ2-3, with 9 bases aligning to TRBD2. J lost 3 bases, V lost 2 bases, and 1 base had no gene match. CDR3 length: 14 amino acids. Germline-derived CDR1 and CDR2 are SGHRS and YFSETQ. CDR3 sequence (DNA): TGCGCCAGCAGCTTCGGACTAGCGACAGATACGCAGTATTTT. As protein: CASSFGLATDTQYF.

As DNA, the CDR3 is TGTGCCTGCCAGGACAGGCGAACAATGAACACTGAAGCTTTCTTT. This codes for CACQDRRTMNTEAFF. The V call is TRBV30, the J call TRBJ1-1; 7 nucleotides match TRBD1. The CDR3 spans 15 residues. With 6 bases clipped from V and 0 bases from J, the junction kept 10 bases outside the gene matches. CDR1 and CDR2 from the germline V gene are GTSNPN and SVGIG (reference sequence).

A single count supports this clone. The chain couples TRBV7-9 to TRBJ2-3; the match to TRBD2 covers 14 bases. V trimming: 8 bases; J trimming: 2 bases; junction bases outside the gene matches: 6. Germline V gene lookup returns CDR1 SEHNR and CDR2 FQNEAQ (reference sequence). The CDR3 length is 16 residues. The CDR3 sequence is CASVPGLAGATDTQYF. DNA of the CDR3: TGTGCCAGCGTGCCGGGACTAGCGGGGGCCACAGATACGCAGTATTTT.

The gene calls are TRBV6-5 and TRBJ1-2; D unresolved. Germline CDR1 and CDR2: MNHEY and SVGAGI. The germline V and J ends were trimmed by 0 bases and 8 bases, with 10 bases remaining between them. The CDR3 loop spans 13 amino acids. CDR3 DNA sequence: TGTGCCAGCAGTTACTCGTCAGATTGGGGCTACACCTTC. Amino acids: CASSYSSDWGYTF.

The chain has TRBV9 and TRBJ2-1; D unresolved. Germline CDR1 SGDLS, CDR2 YYNGEE. V was pared by 0 bases and J by 0 bases, with 7 bases between. The CDR3 has 15 residues. The CDR3 nucleotides are TGTGCCAGCAGCGTAGTCCCGAGCTCCTACAATGAGCAGTTCTTC. It codes for CASSVVPSSYNEQFF.

This chain joins TRBV28 and TRBJ1-2, with D possibly matching TRBD1 (6 bases). Germline CDR1 MDHEN, CDR2 SYDVKM. Trimming removed 6 bases at V and 3 bases at J, with 14 bases between. CDR3 length equals 14 residues. The CDR3 DNA reads as TGTGCCAGCAGGTCGACAGGTTCAGACTATGGCTACACCTTC. As protein: CASRSTGSDYGYTF.

The V and J genes are TRBV28 and TRBJ1-1; TRBD1 matches at 7 bases. Germline assignment: CDR1 MDHEN and CDR2 SYDVKM. Unmatched junction bases numbered 3, after V lost 5 bases and J lost 0 bases. The CDR3 is 14 residues long. CDR3 coding DNA: TGTGCCAGCAGTCCGGGACAGATGAACACTGAAGCTTTCTTT. Translating gives CASSPGQMNTEAFF.

V and J are TRBV30 and TRBJ2-3; 11 bases line up with TRBD2. Germline V lookup: CDR1 GTSNPN, CDR2 SVGIG (reference sequence). V dropped 4 bases and J dropped 1; count of bases not matched to a gene: 10. The CDR3 covers 17 residues. The CDR3 protein is CAWKSFGLAGRTDTQYF. DNA of the CDR3: TGTGCCTGGAAATCCTTTGGACTAGCGGGCCGCACAGATACGCAGTATTTT.

This chain uses TRBV27 with TRBJ1-1; weak D call: TRBD1 (6 bases). Germline values: CDR1 MNHEY, CDR2 SMNVEV (reference sequence). The CDR3 consists of 16 residues. V lost 5 bases and J lost 1, with 17 bases in between. CDR3 nucleotide sequence: TGTGCCAGCAGTCCAGGGGCAGAAAGGTGGAACACTGAAGCTTTCTTT. Encoded protein: CASSPGAERWNTEAFF.